This TCR beta chain was identified in a study of a mutant IDH1 vaccine in newly diagnosed glioma. Turning to the study itself: During weeks 1, 3, 5, 7, 11, 15, 19 and 23, patients received eight vaccinations. Of the patients given treatment, approximately 60% were male and approximately 40% were female, and a mean age of roughly 40 years was recorded.

Concerning this clone itself: What it binds is unknown.

Libraries were prepared by immunoSEQ multiplex PCR; TCRdb keeps only in-frame clonotypes and omits some of them. Counted here are tens of thousands of clones, approximately 76% occurring once; the ten biggest clones make up 5.3%. Sample time point: week 23, last vaccination. The investigators gave 300 ug of mutant IDH1 20-mer peptide in each vaccine dose, together with topical imiquimod. This specimen was PBMCs, taken from a glioma patient whose treatment included an IDH1 peptide vaccine. This receptor was taken from a man aged 50-60 years with glioma.

This CDR3 reads CASSLESGSEAFF. In DNA form, the CDR3 reads TGTGCCAGCAGCTTGGAATCGGGATCTGAAGCTTTCTTT. The V gene is TRBV5-4, the J gene TRBJ1-1; D ambiguous. From germline, CDR1 is SGHNT and CDR2 YYREEE (reference sequence). The CDR3 length is 13 residues. Trimming shortened V by 0 bases and J by 6 bases, and 9 bases separated the two germline ends. The full variable domain, with the rest looked up from reference TRBV5-4 and TRBJ1-1, is ETGVTQSPTHLIKTRGQQVTLRCSSQSGHNTVSWYQQALGQGPQFIFQYYREEENGRGNFPPRFSGLQFPNYSSELNVNALELDDSALYLCASSLESGSEAFFGQGTRLTVV.